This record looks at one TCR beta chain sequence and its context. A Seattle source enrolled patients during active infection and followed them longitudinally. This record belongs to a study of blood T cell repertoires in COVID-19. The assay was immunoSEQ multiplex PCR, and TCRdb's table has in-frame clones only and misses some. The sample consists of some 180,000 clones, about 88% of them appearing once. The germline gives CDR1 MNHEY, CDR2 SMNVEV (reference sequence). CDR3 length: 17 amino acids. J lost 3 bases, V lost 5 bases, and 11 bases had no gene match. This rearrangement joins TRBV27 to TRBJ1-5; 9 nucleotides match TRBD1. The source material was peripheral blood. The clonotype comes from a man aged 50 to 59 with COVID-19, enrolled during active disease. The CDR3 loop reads CASSPHEGQGNNQPQHF. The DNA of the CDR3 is TGTGCCAGCAGTCCACACGAGGGACAGGGAAACAATCAGCCCCAGCATTTT.